These 4 T cell receptor beta chains were sequenced from one sample in a study of cytomegalovirus exposure and HLA in healthy donors. Vbeta (60) and Jbeta (13) primers were used in the PCR. Using immunoSEQ multiplex PCR, the repertoire was profiled, and TCRdb retains in-frame clones only, with some absent. The sample contains about 130,000 clones, approximately 81% of which appear only once. Sequenced sample: PBMCs. Receptor source: a male donor in good health and CMV-seronegative.

The chain combines TRBV6-5 with TRBJ2-6; 7 nucleotides line up with TRBD2. V gave up 2 bases and J gave up 2 bases; unmatched junction bases: 3. Germline CDR1 is MNHEY and CDR2 is SVGAGI. The CDR3 covers 16 residues. This CDR3 reads CASSYREGAGANVLTF. For the CDR3, the DNA is TGTGCCAGCAGTTACAGGGAGGGTGCTGGGGCCAACGTCCTGACTTTC.

The rearrangement joins TRBV7-8 to TRBJ1-1; 9 bases align to TRBD1. V gave up 5 bases and J gave up 4 bases; unmatched junction bases: 8. The CDR3 totals 15 residues. Germline-derived CDR1 and CDR2 are SGHVS and FQNEAQ. CDR3 DNA: TGTGCCAGCAGCCTGACACAGGGGGCAGGCACTGAAGCTTTCTTT. Its translation is CASSLTQGAGTEAFF.

V and J are TRBV19 and TRBJ2-1, with D perhaps TRBD1 (5 bases). Trimming removed 2 bases from V and 0 bases from J, with 20 bases in between. From germline, CDR1 is LNHDA and CDR2 SQIVND (reference sequence). The CDR3 is 19 amino acids. CDR3 sequence reads: CASSIPDKYSPSSYNEQFF. The CDR3 region has the DNA TGTGCCAGTAGTATACCGGACAAATACTCCCCGAGCTCCTACAATGAGCAGTTCTTC.

The table lists this clone with a few counts. At one of its ends the junction is not consistent with the germline gene, which may arise from a read error. This chain links TRBV7-7 with TRBJ2-7; possible D gene TRBD1, 6 bases. The CDR3 contains 14 residues. Germline V CDR1 and CDR2: SSHAT, FNYEAQ (reference sequence). The CDR3 region is CASSQERGGYEQYF. DNA of the CDR3: TGTGCTAGCAGCCAAGAGAGAGGGGGTTACGAGCAGTACTTC.